These 5 T cell receptor beta chains were all obtained from the same sample, sequenced in a study of T cells in Graves' hyperthyroidism and ophthalmopathy. Amplification targeted TCR beta CDR3 regions from RNA transcripts. Initially, a first-round RT-PCR of the TCR CDR3 employed the HTBI primer set. TCRdb re-derived calls from the multiplex PCR reads in MiXCR, one entry per CDR3 protein. In the table there are hundreds of thousands of distinct CDR3 sequences, roughly 15% of which are singletons. Material: blood. These TCRs come from a woman in her forties with Graves' ophthalmopathy.

This clonotype was picked up many times. In nucleotides, the CDR3 is TGTGCCACCACTAAGGGACAGGGGATATACGAGCAGTACTTC. Protein sequence: CATTKGQGIYEQYF. V and J are TRBV28 and TRBJ2-7; 10 nucleotides match TRBD1. The length of the CDR3 is 14 residues. CDR1 is MDHEN, CDR2 SYDVKM, per germline. The junction had 10 bases not matched to a gene; V was cut back by 10 bases and J by 4 bases.

This clonotype was observed at least ten times. The chain uses TRBV6-2 or TRBV6-3 and TRBJ1-2, with D unclear. This CDR3 is built from 13 residues. From germline, CDR1 is MNHEY and CDR2 SVGEGT. Trimming shortened V by 2 bases and J by 3 bases, and 7 bases separated the two germline ends. The CDR3 DNA reads TGTGCCAGCAGTTACGGGATATACTATGGCTACACCTTC. Amino acids: CASSYGIYYGYTF.

This clonotype was recorded many times. This chain connects TRBV15 to TRBJ2-2; TRBD2 aligns across 8 bases. Trimming at V came to 5 bases and at J to 7 bases, leaving 9 bases not matched to a gene. CDR3 length: 15 residues. Germline CDR1 is LNHNV and CDR2 is YYDKDF (reference sequence). CDR3 DNA sequence: TGTGCCACCAGCCCGGGGGGGTTCAACGGCGGGGAGCTGTTTTTT. It translates to CATSPGGFNGGELFF. Full variable domain (missing parts from reference TRBV15 and TRBJ2-2): DAMVIQNPRYQVTQFGKPVTLSCSQTLNHNVMYWYQQKSSQAPKLLFHYYDKDFNNEADTPDNFQSRRPNTSFCFLDIRSPGLGDTAMYLCATSPGGFNGGELFFGEGSRLTVL.

This sequence joins TRBV6-2 or TRBV6-3 and TRBJ2-2; TRBD1 or TRBD2 may be the D gene (5 bases each). Trimming cost V 7 bases and J 5 bases, with 17 bases left between them. The CDR3 spans 15 residues. Germline assignment: CDR1 MNHEY and CDR2 SVGEGT. The CDR3 reads CASTYSGRGTGELFF. CDR3 in DNA: TGTGCCAGCACCTACAGCGGAAGGGGAACCGGGGAGCTGTTTTTT.

This clonotype was found once. The chain carries TRBV6-1 and TRBJ2-7, with TRBD2 matching over 9 bases. This CDR3 has 15 residues. Germline CDR1 is MNHNS and CDR2 is SASEGT. After removal of 8 bases from V and 4 bases from J, the junction contained 12 bases not matched to a gene. The CDR3 here is CASCAGILAGYEQYF. For the CDR3, the DNA is TGTGCCAGCTGTGCTGGGATTCTAGCGGGGTACGAGCAGTACTTC.